This paragraph reports one T cell receptor (beta chain). Its antigen is not identified. These data originate in a study of CXCR3-negative and CXCR3-positive naive CD8 T cells. Study-level points and caveats: In both naive subsets diversity was comparably high, whereas memory CD8+ cells showed much lower diversity. The study found that naive CXCR3-negative and CXCR3-positive cells shared TRBV-TRBJ usage, while memory cells differed.

All TRB cDNA libraries came from 5' RACE performed with UMI labels. Reprocessing the 5' RACE reads, TCRdb reports a single entry for every CDR3 protein and omits DNA. The table for this sample gives some 130,000 distinct CDR3 sequences. The clonotype was recovered from a human donor in good health. Some clones in this sample may be carry-over from other donors' samples. Sequencing used naive CXCR3- CD8+ T cells from blood. Subset in this sample: CD45RO-CCR7+CD27+CD95- naive CD8+ T cells lacking CXCR3 (TNR3-).

The CDR3 loop is CASLDSGTVYYEQYF. This sequence joins TRBV2 and TRBJ2-7; TCRdb reports TRBD1, a call that lacks DNA to check it against. This CDR3 spans 15 amino acids. Germline V gene data show CDR1 as SNHLY and CDR2 as FYNNEI.